This passage covers 11 T cell receptor beta chains from one sample sequenced in a study of T-cell reconstitution after alpha-beta-depleted transplantation in children. The TCRbeta library incorporated unique molecular identifiers. TCRdb analysed the PCR reads with MiXCR anew, one entry per CDR3 protein. The sample has roughly 120,000 distinct CDR3 sequences; about 21% are singletons. The sequences come from PBMCs, mostly from graft donor cells, collected 180 days after TCRalphabeta/CD19-depleted stem cell transplant. The receptors derive from a male patient between 2 and 10 years old who had a stem cell transplant for chronic granulomatous disease, so the T cells may come from the graft donor.

There are many counts of this clonotype. The rearrangement joins TRBV15 to TRBJ2-2; possible D gene TRBD2, 5 bases. This CDR3 is 17 amino acids long. Trimming removed 5 bases from V and 2 bases from J, with 18 bases in between. Germline V gives CDR1 LNHNV, CDR2 YYDKDF (reference sequence). The CDR3 sequence is CATSEVVGAANTGELFF. CDR3 in DNA: TGTGCCACCAGCGAGGTTGTGGGAGCCGCTAACACCGGGGAGCTGTTTTTT.

This chain connects TRBV12-3 or TRBV12-4 to TRBJ1-5; D gene ambiguous. CDR3 length equals 13 residues. Trimming stripped 2 bases from V and 5 bases from J, with 7 bases between. The CDR3 protein is CASSLLRDQPQHF. For the CDR3, the DNA is TGTGCCAGCAGTTTATTAAGGGATCAGCCCCAGCATTTT.

V and J are TRBV28 and TRBJ1-5, with 10 positions matching TRBD1. V shed 6 bases and J 3 bases; nucleotides not matched to a gene: 5. This CDR3 has 15 residues. Germline-derived CDR1 and CDR2 are MDHEN and SYDVKM. The CDR3 DNA reads as TGTGCCAGCAGCACGGGACAGGGGTACAATCAGCCCCAGCATTTT. Protein sequence: CASSTGQGYNQPQHF.

The chain uses TRBV20-1 and TRBJ2-1, with D possibly matching TRBD1 (6 bases). The CDR3 sequence is 16 residues long. CDR1 DFQATT and CDR2 SNEGSKA come from the germline V gene (reference sequence). V lost 0 bases and J lost 8, with 20 bases in between. The CDR3 protein is CSARDHDRLLNDEQFF. Here the CDR3 DNA reads TGCAGTGCTAGAGACCACGACAGGCTCCTGAACGATGAGCAGTTCTTC.

The genes are TRBV12-3 or TRBV12-4 and TRBJ2-2; a weak D match, TRBD2 (6 bases). This CDR3 has 16 amino acids. Trimming removed 6 bases from V and 6 bases from J, with 20 bases in between. CDR3 in DNA: TGTGCCAGCAGACCTTCCGGGACTTTAAGGTCCGGGGAGCTGTTTTTT. Its protein is CASRPSGTLRSGELFF.

The chain recombines TRBV10-3 with TRBJ2-2; D may be TRBD2 (6 bases). The CDR3 has 16 residues. With 0 bases removed from V and 1 base from J, the gap between germline ends came to 9 bases. Germline V gene data show CDR1 as ENHRY and CDR2 as SYGVKD. The CDR3 nucleotides are TGTGCCATCAGTGAGTCGGGGAGGCTGAACACCGGGGAGCTGTTTTTT. This translates into CAISESGRLNTGELFF.

This clonotype was counted a few times. V is TRBV7-6 and J is TRBJ2-7; D possibly corresponds to TRBD1 (6 bases). Trimming removed 5 bases at V and 2 bases at J, with 16 bases between. Germline assignment: CDR1 SGHVS and CDR2 FNYEAQ. This CDR3 is built from 15 residues. In DNA form, the CDR3 reads TGTGCCAGCAGCCGTACACAGGGAACTCCCTACGAGCAGTACTTC. This translates into CASSRTQGTPYEQYF.

Many counts were recorded for this clonotype. J is TRBJ2-7 and V is TRBV9; maybe TRBD1 (6 bases). V was trimmed by 3 bases and J by 4 bases, leaving 20 bases between them. The V gene's germline CDR1 is SGDLS and CDR2 YYNGEE. The CDR3 runs 16 residues. The CDR3 region is CASSAGPDRSTYEQYF. DNA of the CDR3: TGTGCCAGCAGCGCGGGACCCGACAGGTCAACTTACGAGCAGTACTTC.

The chain combines TRBV6-1 with TRBJ2-2; 7 bases match TRBD2. The V gene's germline CDR1 is MNHNS and CDR2 SASEGT. V gave up 2 bases and J gave up 1 base; unmatched junction bases: 7. The CDR3 runs to 17 residues. The CDR3 is CASSEFGGILNTGELFF. For the CDR3, the DNA is TGTGCCAGCAGTGAATTCGGGGGGATACTGAACACCGGGGAGCTGTTTTTT.

This clonotype was recorded at least ten times. The chain recombines TRBV20-1 with TRBJ1-1, with 8 bases aligning to TRBD1. This CDR3 has 12 residues. After removal of 5 bases from V and 5 bases from J, the junction contained 4 bases not matched to a gene. CDR1 and CDR2 (germline): DFQATT, SNEGSKA (reference sequence). The CDR3 region is CSAPGGGTEAFF. The CDR3 DNA follows: TGCAGTGCTCCAGGGGGCGGAACTGAAGCTTTCTTT.

V is TRBV27 and J is TRBJ2-1, with 9 bases that match TRBD2. The V gene's germline CDR1 is MNHEY and CDR2 SMNVEV (reference sequence). V lost 5 bases and J lost 0; bases outside the gene matches: 8. The CDR3 length is 17 residues. As DNA, the CDR3 is TGTGCCAGCAGTACTCAGACTAGCGGCAGCTCCTACAATGAGCAGTTCTTC. Protein product: CASSTQTSGSSYNEQFF.